This T cell receptor beta chain stems from a study of T cells in Graves' hyperthyroidism and ophthalmopathy. Using RNA transcripts as the source, TCR beta CDR3 regions were amplified. HTBI primers were used for first-round RT-PCR of the TCR CDR3. TCRdb independently ran MiXCR on the multiplex PCR reads; one entry per CDR3 protein. The sample consists of about 640,000 distinct CDR3 sequences, less than 45% of them appearing once. This TCR came from an adult man with Graves' disease, either hyperthyroidism or ophthalmopathy (not recorded which). Sequencing used peripheral blood or thyroid tissue (not recorded which).

The CDR3 loop is CASSTRTGAVSGDTIYF. Written as DNA, the CDR3 is TGTGCCAGCAGTACACGGACAGGGGCAGTTTCTGGGGACACCATATATTTT. V gene TRBV25-1 combines with J gene TRBJ1-3; 9 positions match TRBD1. The germline CDR1 and CDR2 sequences are MGHDK and SYGVNS. The length of the CDR3 is 17 residues. The V gene end was trimmed by 5 bases and the J gene end by 8 bases; junction bases not matched to a gene: 16.